A single sample is the source of the 16 T cell receptor beta chains below, sequenced in a study of shared clonotypes between healthy human individuals. The repertoire was sequenced with immunoSEQ multiplex PCR; TCRdb's copy has only in-frame clones and lacks some. The sample consists of 450,000 to 650,000 clones, roughly 79% of them appearing once. Sequencing used PBMCs. The receptors derive from a middle-aged woman in good health. Some clones in this sample may be carry-over from other donors' samples.

The chain recombines TRBV27 with TRBJ2-1; 14 bases line up with TRBD2. The length of the CDR3 is 18 residues. The germline V gene has CDR1 MNHEY and CDR2 SMNVEV (reference sequence). Trimming removed 4 bases from V and 2 bases from J; junction bases left unmatched: 7. The CDR3 loop reads CASSYWTSGRRPYNEQFF. CDR3 bases: TGTGCCAGCAGTTACTGGACTAGCGGGAGGCGGCCCTACAATGAGCAGTTCTTC.

The rearrangement joins TRBV10-3 to TRBJ2-3; 8 bases are a match to TRBD1. CDR3 length: 16 residues. Germline trimming cut 3 bases from V and 5 bases from J; bases unmatched to any gene: 10. Germline V CDR1 and CDR2: ENHRY, SYGVKD. CDR3 sequence reads: CAISDIRQGWGDTQYF. The CDR3 DNA follows: TGTGCCATCAGTGACATTCGACAGGGGTGGGGAGATACGCAGTATTTT.

Many counts were recorded for this clone. The gene calls are TRBV5-1 and TRBJ1-1; 7 nucleotides align to TRBD1. The CDR3 spans 15 residues. V was clipped by 4 bases and J by 0 bases; unmatched bases: 6. Germline-derived CDR1 and CDR2 are SGHRS and YFSETQ. CDR3 nucleotide sequence: TGCGCCAGCAGCCCCAGGACAGGTCTGAACACTGAAGCTTTCTTT. The encoded protein is CASSPRTGLNTEAFF. Full variable domain (remainder filled in from reference TRBV5-1 and TRBJ1-1): KAGVTQTPRYLIKTRGQQVTLSCSPISGHRSVSWYQQTPGQGLQFLFEYFSETQRNKGNFPGRFSGRQFSNSRSEMNVSTLELGDSALYLCASSPRTGLNTEAFFGQGTRLTVV.

This chain connects TRBV7-8 to TRBJ1-5; TRBD1 matches at 8 bases. The trim removed 4 bases at V and 6 bases at J, leaving 5 bases unmatched. Germline CDR1 and CDR2: SGHVS and FQNEAQ. This CDR3 region has 14 residues. CDR3 protein: CASSSYRGFQPQHF. The CDR3, as DNA: TGTGCCAGCAGCTCATACAGGGGGTTTCAGCCCCAGCATTTT.

The chain joins TRBV6-5 to TRBJ2-1, with D possibly TRBD1 on 6 matching bases. The CDR3 loop spans 15 amino acids. CDR1 and CDR2 from the germline V gene are MNHEY and SVGAGI. Trimming left V 2 bases short and J 6 bases short, with 14 bases between. The CDR3 spells CASSYNRDKVNEQFF. In DNA, the CDR3 is TGTGCCAGCAGTTACAATCGGGACAAGGTCAATGAGCAGTTCTTC.

The genes are TRBV13 and TRBJ2-5; TRBD1 is a possible D gene (6 bases). The V gene's germline CDR1 is PRHDT and CDR2 FYEKMQ (reference sequence). CDR3 length: 15 residues. Trimming took off 5 bases at V and 3 bases at J, with 16 bases between the two ends. The CDR3 sequence: CASSLGAYGEETQYF. In DNA, the CDR3 is TGTGCCAGCAGCCTGGGGGCGTATGGGGAAGAGACCCAGTACTTC.

Concerning this clone itself: This may be a read error: a much more frequent sequence differs by one nucleotide. At the DNA level, this CDR3 is encoded by other sequences in the same sample as well. The chain links TRBV5-1 to TRBJ2-5, with 7 bases that match TRBD1. The junction had 6 bases not matched to a gene; V was cut back by 5 bases and J by 5 bases. The germline V gene has CDR1 SGHRS and CDR2 YFSETQ. The CDR3 runs to 13 residues. DNA for the CDR3: TGCGCCAGCAGAAGGGGGACAGAGGAGACCCAGTACTTC. Its translation: CASRRGTEETQYF.

In regard to this clone: The same CDR3 is also encoded by other DNA sequences in this sample. The rearrangement joins TRBV5-1 to TRBJ2-2; TRBD1 matches at 7 bases. The CDR3 is 16 residues long. Germline V lookup: CDR1 SGHRS, CDR2 YFSETQ. J gave up 1 base and V 0 bases, and 3 bases lay outside the gene matches. The CDR3, as DNA: TGCGCCAGCAGCTTGGCCGCAGGGGGGAACACCGGGGAGCTGTTTTTT. Encoded protein: CASSLAAGGNTGELFF. The entire variable domain, with the rest obtained from reference TRBV5-1 and TRBJ2-2, is as follows: KAGVTQTPRYLIKTRGQQVTLSCSPISGHRSVSWYQQTPGQGLQFLFEYFSETQRNKGNFPGRFSGRQFSNSRSEMNVSTLELGDSALYLCASSLAAGGNTGELFFGEGSRLTVL.

The V call is TRBV11-3, the J call TRBJ1-1, with a possible D match to TRBD1 (6 bases). The CDR3 extends over 12 amino acids. V was cut by 4 bases and J by 6 bases, with 9 bases left in between. CDR1 is SGHNT, CDR2 YENEEA, per germline. Here the CDR3 DNA reads TGTGCCAGCAGCTATAGGACAGCTGAAGCTTTCTTT. It translates to CASSYRTAEAFF. Based on the CDR3 plus reference TRBV11-3 and TRBJ1-1, the full variable domain is EAGVVQSPRYKIIEKKQPVAFWCNPISGHNTLYWYLQNLGQGPELLIRYENEEAVDDSQLPKDRFSAERLKGVDSTLKIQPAELGDSAVYLCASSYRTAEAFFGQGTRLTVV.

The chain carries TRBV4-3 and TRBJ2-1; no clear D gene. Germline V gene lookup returns CDR1 LGHNA and CDR2 YSLEER. V was clipped by 1 base and J by 8 bases, with 6 bases between them. The CDR3 is made up of 12 amino acids. The CDR3 reads CASSQASDEQFF. The CDR3 DNA reads TGCGCCAGCAGCCAAGCCAGCGATGAGCAGTTCTTC.

This clone was counted ten times or more. The chain links TRBV19 to TRBJ1-5, with 11 nucleotides matching TRBD1. This CDR3 is 14 amino acids long. Germline V CDR1 and CDR2: LNHDA, SQIVND (reference sequence). V lost 6 bases, J lost 6 bases, and 4 bases stayed unmatched. CDR3: CASRRTGGGQPQHF. Here the CDR3 DNA reads TGTGCCAGTAGACGGACAGGGGGCGGTCAGCCCCAGCATTTT.

This clone was recorded only once. This sequence joins TRBV7-9 and TRBJ1-1; D is undetermined. Trimming took 3 bases from V and 6 from J, leaving 8 bases between them. CDR1 SEHNR and CDR2 FQNEAQ come from the germline V gene (reference sequence). The CDR3 is made up of 12 amino acids. The CDR3 DNA sequence: TGTGCCAGCAGCTTGTCGGCCCCTGAAGCTTTCTTT. Translated: CASSLSAPEAFF.

This clone was observed many times. Other DNA sequences in this specimen translate into the identical CDR3. The CDR3 nucleotides are TGTGCCAGCAGCTTAGGGGGGGGATATGGCTACACCTTC. This gives the protein CASSLGGGYGYTF. The chain employs TRBV11-2 and TRBJ1-2, with D perhaps TRBD1 (5 bases). Germline-derived CDR1 and CDR2 are SGHAT and FQNNGV. V gave up 1 base and J gave up 5 bases, with 8 bases separating them. This CDR3 is built from 13 residues.

The chain uses TRBV6-6 and TRBJ2-7, with a weak D call TRBD1 (6 bases). V shed 4 bases and J shed 3 bases, with 13 bases lying between them. CDR3 size: 14 residues. The V gene's germline CDR1 is MNHNY and CDR2 SVGAGI (reference sequence). CDR3: CASSSGQWDYEQYF. Here the CDR3 DNA reads TGTGCCAGCAGTTCCGGACAGTGGGACTACGAGCAGTACTTC.

To note about this clone: Other nucleotide sequences in the sample specify the same CDR3. The chain recombines TRBV7-7 with TRBJ2-1; TRBD2 might be the D (5 bases). Germline V gene sequence: CDR1 SSHAT, CDR2 FNYEAQ (reference sequence). V shed 5 bases and J shed 0 bases, with 11 bases lying between them. The CDR3 covers 15 residues. In DNA, the CDR3 is TGTGCCAGCAGCCCCTCGGGGAGCTCCTACAATGAGCAGTTCTTC. Translated: CASSPSGSSYNEQFF.

The chain has TRBV11-3 and TRBJ1-5; a possible D gene is TRBD1 (5 bases). V gave up 0 bases and J gave up 1 base, with 19 bases separating them. Looked up from germline, CDR1 is SGHNT and CDR2 is YENEEA. The CDR3 has 19 amino acids. The CDR3 DNA follows: TGTGCCAGCAGCTTAGATCTTGGGCAGGGCGGTTGGAGCAATCAGCCCCAGCATTTT. Protein sequence: CASSLDLGQGGWSNQPQHF.